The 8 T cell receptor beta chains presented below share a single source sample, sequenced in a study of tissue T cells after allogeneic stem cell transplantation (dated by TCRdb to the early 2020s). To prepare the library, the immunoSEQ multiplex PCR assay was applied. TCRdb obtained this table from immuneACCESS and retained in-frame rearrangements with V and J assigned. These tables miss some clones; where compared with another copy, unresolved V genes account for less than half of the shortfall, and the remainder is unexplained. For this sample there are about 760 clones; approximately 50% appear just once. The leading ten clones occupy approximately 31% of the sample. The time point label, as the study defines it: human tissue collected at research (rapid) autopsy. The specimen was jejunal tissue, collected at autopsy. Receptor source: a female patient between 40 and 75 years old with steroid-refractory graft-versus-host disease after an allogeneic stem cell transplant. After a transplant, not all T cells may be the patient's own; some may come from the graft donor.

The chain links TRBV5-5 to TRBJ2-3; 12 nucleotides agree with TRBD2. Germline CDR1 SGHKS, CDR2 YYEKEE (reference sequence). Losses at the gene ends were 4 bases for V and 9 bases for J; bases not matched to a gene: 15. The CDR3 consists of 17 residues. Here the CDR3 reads CASSTWIGTSGSGTQYF. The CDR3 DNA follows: TGTGCCAGCAGCACATGGATTGGGACTAGCGGGTCGGGGACGCAGTATTTT.

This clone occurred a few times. CDR3 loop: CASSSQGAFYNEQFF. CDR3 sequence (DNA): TGTGCCAGCAGCTCACAGGGGGCATTCTACAATGAGCAGTTCTTC. The chain couples TRBV28 to TRBJ2-1; TRBD1 aligns across 9 bases. Germline V CDR1 and CDR2: MDHEN, SYDVKM. V was pared by 6 bases and J by 3 bases, with 6 bases of the junction left unmatched. This CDR3 spans 15 amino acids.

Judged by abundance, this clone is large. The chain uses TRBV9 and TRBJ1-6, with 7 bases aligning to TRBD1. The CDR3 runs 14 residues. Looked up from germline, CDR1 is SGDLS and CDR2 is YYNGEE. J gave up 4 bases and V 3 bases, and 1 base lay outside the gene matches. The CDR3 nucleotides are TGTGCCAGCAGCGCGACAGGGTATAATTCACCCCTCCACTTT. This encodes CASSATGYNSPLHF.

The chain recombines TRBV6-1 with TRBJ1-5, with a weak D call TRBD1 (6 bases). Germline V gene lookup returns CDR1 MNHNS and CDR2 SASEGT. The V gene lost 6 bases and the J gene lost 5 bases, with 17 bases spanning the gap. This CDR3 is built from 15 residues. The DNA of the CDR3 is TGTGCCAGCAGACTCACAGGGAAACGGGATCAGCCCCAGCATTTT. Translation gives CASRLTGKRDQPQHF.

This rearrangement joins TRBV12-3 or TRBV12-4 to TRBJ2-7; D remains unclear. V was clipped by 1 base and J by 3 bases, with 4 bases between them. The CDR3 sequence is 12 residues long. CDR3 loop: CASSLGNYEQYF. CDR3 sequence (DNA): TGTGCCAGCAGTTTAGGGAACTACGAGCAGTACTTC.

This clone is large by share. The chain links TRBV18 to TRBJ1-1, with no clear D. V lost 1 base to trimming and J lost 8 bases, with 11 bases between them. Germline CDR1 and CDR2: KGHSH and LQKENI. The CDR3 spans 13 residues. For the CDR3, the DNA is TGTGCCAGCTCACCACGACGGGAAGGGGAAGCTTTCTTT. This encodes CASSPRREGEAFF.

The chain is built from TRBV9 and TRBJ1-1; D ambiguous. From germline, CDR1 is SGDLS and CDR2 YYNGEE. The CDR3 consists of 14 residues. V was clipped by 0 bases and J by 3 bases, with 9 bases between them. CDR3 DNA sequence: TGTGCCAGCAGCGTAGACGGGGTACACACTGAAGCTTTCTTT. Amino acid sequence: CASSVDGVHTEAFF.

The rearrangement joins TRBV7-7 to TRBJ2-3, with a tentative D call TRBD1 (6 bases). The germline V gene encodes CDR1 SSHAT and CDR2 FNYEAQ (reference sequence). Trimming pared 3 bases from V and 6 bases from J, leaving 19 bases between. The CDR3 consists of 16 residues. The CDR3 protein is CASSLGRGPPSDTQYF. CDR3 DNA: TGTGCCAGCAGCTTGGGCAGGGGCCCCCCGTCTGATACGCAGTATTTT.